This TCR beta chain was sequenced during a study of memory CD4+ T cells and cytomegalovirus serostatus. The sort gate was single viable CD3+CD4+CD8-CD45RO+ cells for memory CD4+ T cells. This CDR3 comprises 13 residues. The germline CDR1 and CDR2 sequences are SGHTA and FQGNSA. Trimming took off 2 bases at V and 8 bases at J, with 9 bases between the two ends. Using immunoSEQ multiplex PCR, the repertoire was profiled, and TCRdb retains in-frame clones only, with some absent. The profile shows around 54,000 clones, roughly 78% of them singletons. The source is an adult in good health and CMV-seronegative. The chain employs TRBV7-2 and TRBJ1-4; D gene ambiguous. The sample was memory CD4+ T cells from blood. In DNA, the CDR3 is TGTGCCAGCAGCTTAATAGGAAGGGAAAAACTGTTTTTT. This encodes CASSLIGREKLFF.